The entry below gives a single T cell receptor beta chain sequence along with its context. The CDR3 is 16 amino acids. Germline loops: CDR1 SNHLY, CDR2 FYNNEI. V shed 2 bases and J 2 bases; nucleotides not matched to a gene: 2. The data derive from a study of cytomegalovirus exposure and HLA in healthy donors. Turning to the study itself: A later analysis reported the 120 or so validation repertoires used the same platform as the roughly 700 first-cohort repertoires.

Sequencing was performed with immunoSEQ multiplex PCR; in TCRdb, only in-frame clones are kept and a portion is missing. The table shows roughly 130,000 clones, with roughly 81% occurring only once. Sample: PBMCs. The V and J genes are TRBV2 and TRBJ2-3; 12 positions match TRBD2. The clonotype comes from a woman in her twenties or thirties in good health and CMV-seronegative. CDR3 amino acids: CASSELAGGDTDTQYF. CDR3 nucleotides: TGTGCCAGCAGTGAACTAGCGGGGGGGGACACAGATACGCAGTATTTT.